These 19 T cell receptor beta chains originate from one sample sequenced in a study of PD-1 blockade in classical Hodgkin lymphoma. Time point denoted: cycle 4 day 1 (C4D1), after five to seven weeks of nivolumab. Each and every patient relapsed after autologous stem cell transplantation, and patients got differing brentuximab vedotin exposure. TCRdb's table, derived via immunoSEQ multiplex PCR, lists solely in-frame clones and lacks some. The profile shows some 52,000 clones, roughly 86% of them singletons. The sample was peripheral blood mononuclear cells (PBMCs), taken before the fourth cycle of nivolumab. All receptors derive from a human donor with classical Hodgkin lymphoma.

This clone was detected only once. The chain couples TRBV29-1 to TRBJ1-4; D possibly corresponds to TRBD1 (6 bases). The CDR3 has 12 amino acids. Germline V CDR1 and CDR2: SQVTM, ANQGSEA. Trimming removed 7 bases at V and 5 bases at J, with 11 bases between. CDR3 residues: CSGSGANEKLFF. Written as DNA, the CDR3 is TGCAGCGGGTCGGGGGCCAATGAAAAACTGTTTTTT.

The J gene is TRBJ2-1, the V gene TRBV27; the D gene is possibly TRBD2 (6 bases). This CDR3 has 14 residues. Germline loops: CDR1 MNHEY, CDR2 SMNVEV (reference sequence). Trimming shortened V by 8 bases and J by 3 bases, and 14 bases separated the two germline ends. CDR3 protein: CASAPGVFYNEQFF. The DNA for the CDR3 is TGTGCCAGCGCCCCGGGGGTTTTCTACAATGAGCAGTTCTTC.

The J gene is TRBJ1-4, the V gene TRBV27; weak D call: TRBD1 (6 bases). Trimming stripped 5 bases from V and 4 bases from J, with 14 bases between. Germline V CDR1 and CDR2: MNHEY, SMNVEV (reference sequence). CDR3 length: 15 amino acids. The CDR3 DNA reads TGTGCCAGCAGTCCCCAGGACAGCCTTAATGAAAAACTGTTTTTT. Translating it yields CASSPQDSLNEKLFF.

The V call is TRBV5-6, the J call TRBJ1-2, with a possible D match to TRBD1 (6 bases). The germline V and J ends were trimmed by 4 bases and 4 bases, with 17 bases remaining between them. The CDR3 is 15 amino acids. Looked up from germline, CDR1 is SGHDT and CDR2 is YYEEEE. As DNA, the CDR3 is TGTGCCAGCAGCGCCCCTCGACAGGCAATCTATGGCTACACCTTC. Translated, it gives CASSAPRQAIYGYTF.

The V call is TRBV2, the J call TRBJ1-2, with D perhaps TRBD1 (6 bases). With 6 bases removed from V and 7 bases from J, the gap between germline ends came to 18 bases. Germline-derived CDR1 and CDR2 are SNHLY and FYNNEI. The CDR3 has 14 amino acids. This chain's CDR3 is CASRPFGGAAGYTF. The CDR3 bases are TGTGCCAGCAGACCTTTTGGGGGGGCGGCTGGCTACACCTTC.

This chain connects TRBV5-4 to TRBJ2-3; 8 positions match TRBD2. Looked up from germline, CDR1 is SGHNT and CDR2 is YYREEE (reference sequence). The CDR3 contains 15 residues. V lost 3 bases to trimming and J lost 3 bases; unmatched junction nucleotides: 6. The CDR3 reads CASSSERETTDTQYF. The DNA for the CDR3 is TGTGCCAGCAGCTCCGAGCGGGAGACTACAGATACGCAGTATTTT. Looking up the rest from reference TRBV5-4 and TRBJ2-3 gives the full variable domain: ETGVTQSPTHLIKTRGQQVTLRCSSQSGHNTVSWYQQALGQGPQFIFQYYREEENGRGNFPPRFSGLQFPNYSSELNVNALELDDSALYLCASSSERETTDTQYFGPGTRLTVL.

To note about this clone: The same CDR3 can be traced to other DNA sequences in this sample. V and J are TRBV29-1 and TRBJ2-6; D is undetermined. V was clipped by 5 bases and J by 0 bases, with 5 bases between them. Germline CDR1 reads SQVTM; CDR2 reads ANQGSEA. The CDR3 runs 13 residues. In DNA, the CDR3 is TGCAGCGTTTACTCCTCTGGGGCCAACGTCCTGACTTTC. Protein product: CSVYSSGANVLTF.

This clone was detected once. CDR3 sequence: CASSRTSGGPKTQYF. Written as DNA, the CDR3 is TGTGCCAGCAGCCGGACTAGCGGGGGCCCAAAGACCCAGTACTTC. V and J are TRBV28 and TRBJ2-5, with 13 bases identical to TRBD2. Unmatched junction bases numbered 7, after V lost 6 bases and J lost 6 bases. From germline, CDR1 is MDHEN and CDR2 SYDVKM. CDR3 length equals 15 residues.

This chain links TRBV19 with TRBJ2-7; 9 positions match TRBD2. V lost 4 bases to trimming and J lost 0 bases; unmatched junction nucleotides: 1. Germline V lookup: CDR1 LNHDA, CDR2 SQIVND (reference sequence). The CDR3 sequence is 14 residues long. CDR3 DNA sequence: TGTGCCAGTAGTAGGCGGGAGGGCTCCTACGAGCAGTACTTC. Its protein is CASSRREGSYEQYF.

J is TRBJ1-5 and V is TRBV28, with TRBD1 as a possible D gene (5 bases). Trimming removed 5 bases from V and 7 bases from J, with 15 bases in between. The CDR3 totals 14 residues. In germline, CDR1 is MDHEN, CDR2 SYDVKM. CDR3 protein: CASSIVTGDQPQHF. The CDR3 DNA is TGTGCCAGCAGTATTGTCACAGGAGACCAGCCCCAGCATTTT.

The rearrangement joins TRBV19 to TRBJ2-3, with D possibly matching TRBD2 (6 bases). The germline CDR1 and CDR2 sequences are LNHDA and SQIVND (reference sequence). This CDR3 has 18 amino acids. The V end was cut by 3 bases, the J end by 0 bases, with 19 bases between. The CDR3 DNA reads as TGTGCCAGTAGTATCCGAGAGTCGGGAGTATTAAGCACAGATACGCAGTATTTT. Amino acids: CASSIRESGVLSTDTQYF. Full variable domain (remainder filled in from reference TRBV19 and TRBJ2-3): DGGITQSPKYLFRKEGQNVTLSCEQNLNHDAMYWYRQDPGQGLRLIYYSQIVNDFQKGDIAEGYSVSREKKESFPLTVTSAQKNPTAFYLCASSIRESGVLSTDTQYFGPGTRLTVL.

The chain uses TRBV6-5 and TRBJ1-2; TRBD1 might be the D (6 bases). Deletions cut 0 bases from V and 6 bases from J, with 14 bases between. Germline values: CDR1 MNHEY, CDR2 SVGAGI. This CDR3 comprises 15 residues. This CDR3 reads CASSYSIYGGDGYTF. Written as DNA, the CDR3 is TGTGCCAGCAGTTACTCGATTTACGGGGGCGATGGCTACACCTTC.

The chain has TRBV4-2 and TRBJ1-1; 10 nucleotides match TRBD1. The CDR3 extends over 15 amino acids. The V gene's germline CDR1 is LGHNA and CDR2 YNFKEQ. Trimming took 4 bases from V and 4 from J; bases not matched to a gene: 6. The CDR3 nucleotides read TGTGCCAGCAGCCTCCAGGACAGGGGGGTCACTGAAGCTTTCTTT. Translation gives CASSLQDRGVTEAFF.

This chain joins TRBV4-2 and TRBJ2-1; weak D call: TRBD2 (5 bases). CDR3 length: 16 amino acids. The V end was cut by 0 bases, the J end by 8 bases, with 17 bases between. Germline CDR1 reads LGHNA; CDR2 reads YNFKEQ. DNA for the CDR3: TGTGCCAGCAGCCAAGAAACGGGAACTGGGCCCGATGAGCAGTTCTTC. Its translation: CASSQETGTGPDEQFF.

CDR3 coding DNA: TGTGCCAGCAGCGTGGATCCCGGGGGTAGCGGGAGTACCGGGGAGCTGTTTTTT. Encoded protein: CASSVDPGGSGSTGELFF. This rearrangement joins TRBV9 to TRBJ2-2; 9 positions agree with TRBD2. The V and J ends lost 2 bases and 5 bases, in that order; junction bases with no gene match: 13. The germline gives CDR1 SGDLS, CDR2 YYNGEE. The CDR3 length is 18 residues.

The DNA of the CDR3 is TGCGCCAGCAGCTTGGATAGCGGGGGGGCCACAGATACGCAGTATTTT. This encodes CASSLDSGGATDTQYF. The chain employs TRBV5-1 and TRBJ2-3; 11 positions match TRBD2. Germline CDR1 SGHRS, CDR2 YFSETQ. Trimming at V came to 0 bases and at J to 2 bases, leaving 2 bases not matched to a gene. The CDR3 is 16 amino acids.

The rearrangement joins TRBV27 to TRBJ1-4; D gene ambiguous. The CDR3 extends over 12 amino acids. The V end lost 7 bases, the J end lost 4 bases, and 7 bases lay between the germline ends. CDR1 is MNHEY, CDR2 SMNVEV, per germline (reference sequence). The CDR3 here is CASTYVNEKLFF. The CDR3 nucleotides read TGTGCCAGCACCTACGTTAATGAAAAACTGTTTTTT.

This clone appeared a few times. The chain recombines TRBV11-3 with TRBJ2-7; no clear D. The CDR3 contains 12 residues. The V and J ends lost 0 bases and 4 bases respectively, with 4 bases between them. Germline assignment: CDR1 SGHNT and CDR2 YENEEA. The CDR3 here is CASSLEGYEQYF. The CDR3, as DNA: TGTGCCAGCAGCTTAGAGGGATACGAGCAGTACTTC.

This clone was seen more than once but under ten times. The chain joins TRBV19 to TRBJ1-5, with a possible D match to TRBD1 (5 bases). This CDR3 spans 13 amino acids. Per the germline V gene, CDR1 is LNHDA and CDR2 is SQIVND (reference sequence). Trimming removed 5 bases at V and 7 bases at J, with 12 bases between. CDR3 region: CASSGHTEQPQHF. In DNA form, the CDR3 reads TGTGCCAGTAGTGGACACACAGAGCAGCCCCAGCATTTT. The whole variable domain, remainder taken from reference TRBV19 and TRBJ1-5, is DGGITQSPKYLFRKEGQNVTLSCEQNLNHDAMYWYRQDPGQGLRLIYYSQIVNDFQKGDIAEGYSVSREKKESFPLTVTSAQKNPTAFYLCASSGHTEQPQHFGDGTRLSIL.